The 20 T cell receptor beta chains reported below all come from one sample, sequenced in a study of blood T cells in healthy people across ages. A second PCR, run for roughly 7 to 12 cycles, used a sample-barcoded 5' primer plus a J-beta primer mix. TCRdb reanalysed the 5' RACE reads using MiXCR and keeps one entry per CDR3 protein. This table has over 1.5 million distinct CDR3 sequences, approximately 50% appearing once. The material sequenced was blood. The receptors here all came from a woman aged 35 to 49 in good health.

This clonotype has just a few counts. This chain links TRBV20-1 with TRBJ2-7; D not resolved. Germline loops: CDR1 DFQATT, CDR2 SNEGSKA (reference sequence). CDR3 size: 13 residues. The V end lost 1 base, the J end lost 0 bases, and 7 bases lay between the germline ends. CDR3 bases: TGCAGTGCTAGAGCCCCGACCTCCTACGAGCAGTACTTC. It codes for CSARAPTSYEQYF.

This clonotype was seen a handful of times. The V and J genes are TRBV4-2 and TRBJ2-5; TRBD2 aligns across 12 bases. The CDR3 is 16 residues long. With V trimmed by 0 bases and J by 5 bases, 4 bases remained unmatched. Germline lookup yields CDR1 LGHNA and CDR2 YNFKEQ. The CDR3 reads CASSQDLAGGAETQYF. CDR3 nucleotides: TGTGCCAGCAGCCAAGATCTAGCGGGGGGGGCTGAGACCCAGTACTTC.

Only one count was recorded for this clonotype. J is TRBJ2-1 and V is TRBV9; TRBD1 matches 9 bases. This CDR3 contains 16 residues. Germline values: CDR1 SGDLS, CDR2 YYNGEE. V gave up 0 bases and J gave up 4 bases; unmatched junction bases: 5. CDR3 DNA sequence: TGTGCCAGCAGCGTAGGACAGGGGGGGGTGTACAATGAGCAGTTCTTC. It encodes CASSVGQGGVYNEQFF.

The chain links TRBV4-3 to TRBJ2-1; D is perhaps TRBD1 or TRBD2 (7 bases each). CDR3 size: 19 residues. Trimming removed 0 bases from V and 0 bases from J, with 18 bases in between. CDR1 is LGHNA and CDR2 is YSLEER in the germline V gene. The CDR3 DNA is TGCGCCAGCAGCCAAGATGGGGCGAGCGGGGACAGCTCCTACAATGAGCAGTTCTTC. Its translation is CASSQDGASGDSSYNEQFF.

With regard to this clonotype: A much larger clone differs from this one at a single base, so this may be a read error. The chain joins TRBV6-5 to TRBJ2-7, with a weak D call TRBD1 (6 bases). Germline lookup yields CDR1 MNHEY and CDR2 SVGAGI. This CDR3 is 15 amino acids long. CDR3 sequence: CVSSFPGVPFYEQYF. Written as DNA, the CDR3 is TGTGTCAGCAGTTTCCCAGGGGTCCCCTTCTACGAGCAGTACTTC.

The V call is TRBV5-1, the J call TRBJ1-4, with 8 bases aligning to TRBD1. V was clipped by 2 bases and J by 8 bases; unmatched bases: 8. The germline gives CDR1 SGHRS, CDR2 YFSETQ. This CDR3 has 15 amino acids. The CDR3 bases are TGCGCCAGCAGCTTTCAACAGGACAGGGTCGAAAAACTGTTTTTT. Encoded protein: CASSFQQDRVEKLFF.

V gene TRBV4-3 combines with J gene TRBJ2-1; D tentatively reads TRBD1 or TRBD2 (6 bases each). This CDR3 comprises 17 residues. Germline CDR1 and CDR2: LGHNA and YSLEER. V was pared by 2 bases and J by 5 bases, with 19 bases between. The CDR3 DNA is TGCGCCAGCAGCCAACTCCTACAGGGAGGCCAAAACAATGAGCAGTTCTTC. Translated, it gives CASSQLLQGGQNNEQFF.

The chain uses TRBV10-3 and TRBJ2-1; 9 bases fit TRBD2. Trimming at V came to 7 bases and at J to 2 bases, leaving 3 bases not matched to a gene. CDR3 length: 14 amino acids. From germline, CDR1 is ENHRY and CDR2 SYGVKD. CDR3: CAIMAGGPYNEQFF. CDR3 in DNA: TGTGCCATCATGGCGGGGGGGCCCTACAATGAGCAGTTCTTC.

J is TRBJ2-1 and V is TRBV7-9, with a weak D call TRBD1 (6 bases). The germline gives CDR1 SEHNR, CDR2 FQNEAQ (reference sequence). Deletions cut 1 base from V and 12 bases from J, with 10 bases between. This CDR3 region has 12 residues. The CDR3 is CASSLVSRGQFF. CDR3 in DNA: TGTGCCAGCAGCTTAGTAAGCAGGGGGCAGTTCTTC. Together with reference TRBV7-9 and TRBJ2-1, the CDR3 gives the full variable domain: DTGVSQNPRHKITKRGQNVTFRCDPISEHNRLYWYRQTLGQGPEFLTYFQNEAQLEKSRLLSDRFSAERPKGSFSTLEIQRTEQGDSAMYLCASSLVSRGQFFGPGTRLTVL.

As DNA, the CDR3 is TGTGCCACCAGCAGAGTGCCAGGGGGAGCGGGGGAAGAGACCCAGTACTTC. Protein product: CATSRVPGGAGEETQYF. This chain joins TRBV15 and TRBJ2-5; D is perhaps TRBD2 (8 bases). Trimming shortened V by 1 base and J by 3 bases, and 18 bases separated the two germline ends. The CDR3 sequence is 17 residues long. Per the germline V gene, CDR1 is LNHNV and CDR2 is YYDKDF (reference sequence). The full variable domain, in which reference TRBV15 and TRBJ2-5 provide the parts outside the CDR3, is DAMVIQNPRYQVTQFGKPVTLSCSQTLNHNVMYWYQQKSSQAPKLLFHYYDKDFNNEADTPDNFQSRRPNTSFCFLDIRSPGLGDTAMYLCATSRVPGGAGEETQYFGPGTRLLVL.

This clonotype was seen a single time. The rearrangement joins TRBV20-1 to TRBJ1-6, with D possibly matching TRBD1 (5 bases). The germline V gene has CDR1 DFQATT and CDR2 SNEGSKA (reference sequence). The CDR3 is made up of 16 amino acids. V lost 3 bases, J lost 3 bases, and 15 bases lay in between. CDR3 DNA sequence: TGCAGTGCTAGGGGCCCCCGGGGACTCTATAATTCACCCCTCCACTTT. Its protein product is CSARGPRGLYNSPLHF.

This sequence joins TRBV27 and TRBJ2-1; TRBD2 matches 11 bases. This CDR3 spans 17 amino acids. The germline gives CDR1 MNHEY, CDR2 SMNVEV (reference sequence). The trim removed 3 bases at V and 5 bases at J, leaving 9 bases unmatched. The CDR3 protein is CASSFLAGGPTDNEQFF. CDR3 nucleotides: TGTGCCAGCAGTTTTCTAGCGGGGGGCCCCACAGACAATGAGCAGTTCTTC.

The table lists this clonotype with many counts. The V and J genes are TRBV7-2 and TRBJ2-7; D possibly corresponds to TRBD1 (5 bases). The germline V gene has CDR1 SGHTA and CDR2 FQGNSA. The CDR3 has 14 residues. V was shortened by 0 bases and J by 3 bases, with 9 bases between the two germline ends. The CDR3 reads CASSLAQGVYEQYF. CDR3 coding DNA: TGTGCCAGCAGCTTAGCGCAGGGTGTCTACGAGCAGTACTTC.

This clonotype is a singleton in its sample. This chain connects TRBV6-2 or TRBV6-3 to TRBJ2-4, with D possibly being TRBD1 (5 bases). Germline V CDR1 and CDR2: MNHEY, SVGEGT. Trimming removed 5 bases from V and 15 bases from J, with 20 bases in between. The CDR3 has 13 residues. CDR3 DNA sequence: TGTGCCAGCAGTCTGAAATATGACAGTTGGCGGTACTTC. It translates to CASSLKYDSWRYF.

The chain joins TRBV6-5 to TRBJ2-1, with D possibly matching TRBD2 (5 bases). The CDR3 sequence is 16 residues long. Looked up from germline, CDR1 is MNHEY and CDR2 is SVGAGI. V was clipped by 0 bases and J by 5 bases, with 14 bases between them. Here the CDR3 DNA reads TGTGCCAGCAGTTACTCGATGGCGGGCCAAGACAATGAGCAGTTCTTC. Translating it yields CASSYSMAGQDNEQFF.

The chain links TRBV3-1 to TRBJ2-3, with D possibly TRBD2 on 6 matching bases. The germline V gene has CDR1 LGHDT and CDR2 YNNKEL (reference sequence). V was trimmed by 2 bases and J by 1 base, leaving 13 bases between them. There are 16 residues in the CDR3. In nucleotides, the CDR3 is TGTGCCAGCAGCCAAAGGAGGGATCGGCGCACAGATACGCAGTATTTT. This codes for CASSQRRDRRTDTQYF.

Comment on this clonotype: Since a much larger clone is just one base distant, this may be a read error. V is TRBV4-2 and J is TRBJ1-2; D gene ambiguous. The CDR3 covers 14 residues. Per germline, CDR1 LGHNA and CDR2 YNFKEQ. The CDR3, as DNA: TGTGCCAGCAGCCAGGCATTGGAAAACTATGGCTGCACCTTC. Encoded protein: CASSQALENYGCTF.

This chain connects TRBV7-2 to TRBJ2-1, with D maybe TRBD2 (5 bases). Trimming removed 5 bases at V and 5 bases at J, with 25 bases between. CDR3 length: 18 amino acids. Germline V gene data show CDR1 as SGHTA and CDR2 as FQGNSA. The CDR3 DNA sequence: TGTGCCAGCAGCGCGTGGACTTTCCCCGGTCCCCCAAACAATGAGCAGTTCTTC. This codes for CASSAWTFPGPPNNEQFF.

This chain joins TRBV29-1 and TRBJ1-1; D call uncertain. Looked up from germline, CDR1 is SQVTM and CDR2 is ANQGSEA. V lost 6 bases, J lost 2 bases, and 13 bases lay in between. The CDR3 is made up of 13 amino acids. The CDR3 protein is CSVHDGFNTEAFF. The DNA for the CDR3 is TGCAGCGTGCACGACGGTTTTAACACTGAAGCTTTCTTT.

In this sample, this clonotype turned up a few times. The limits of the CDR3 on the DNA are not certain, so only TCRdb's listed CDR3 is given. The chain links TRBV12-3 or TRBV12-4 to TRBJ1-1; the table assigns TRBD1, which was not confirmed against the DNA. The CDR3 length equals 13 residues, ends included. CDR3 protein: CASSSSRQGEAFF.